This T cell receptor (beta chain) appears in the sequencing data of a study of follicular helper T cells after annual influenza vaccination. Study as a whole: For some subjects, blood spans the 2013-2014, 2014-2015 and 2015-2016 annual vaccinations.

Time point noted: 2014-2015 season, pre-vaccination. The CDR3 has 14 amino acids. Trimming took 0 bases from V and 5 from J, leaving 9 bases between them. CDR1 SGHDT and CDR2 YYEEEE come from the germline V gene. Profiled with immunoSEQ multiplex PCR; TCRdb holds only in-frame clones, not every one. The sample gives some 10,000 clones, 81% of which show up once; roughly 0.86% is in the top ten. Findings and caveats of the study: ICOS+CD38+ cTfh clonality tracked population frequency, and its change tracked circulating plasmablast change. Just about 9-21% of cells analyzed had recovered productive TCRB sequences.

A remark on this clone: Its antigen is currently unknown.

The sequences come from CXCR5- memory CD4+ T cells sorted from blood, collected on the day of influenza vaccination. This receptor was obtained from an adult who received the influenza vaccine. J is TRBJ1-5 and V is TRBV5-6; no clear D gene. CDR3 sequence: CASSLATLDQPQHF. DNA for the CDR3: TGTGCCAGCAGCTTGGCGACACTGGATCAGCCCCAGCATTTT.